What follows are 30 T cell receptor beta chains derived from one specimen sequenced in a study of T cell responses to AZD1222 COVID-19 vaccine. Data came from immunoSEQ multiplex PCR; TCRdb stores just in-frame clones and leaves some out. The sample yields 130,000 to 150,000 clones, approximately 86% seen once. Sequencing was performed on peripheral blood, taken 28 days after the second dose of the MenACWY control vaccine. The receptors were sampled from an adult who received the MenACWY meningococcal vaccine as a control.

In DNA form, the CDR3 reads TGTGCCAGCAGTTTAAGAAATGAGCAGTTCTTC. Encoded protein: CASSLRNEQFF. The chain carries TRBV28 and TRBJ2-1, with D unclear. V lost 2 bases to trimming and J lost 7 bases, with 3 bases between them. Germline CDR1 and CDR2: MDHEN and SYDVKM. This CDR3 has 11 amino acids.

This clone appeared a few times. V and J are TRBV5-5 and TRBJ1-2; D is possibly TRBD1 (5 bases). Germline V gene sequence: CDR1 SGHKS, CDR2 YYEKEE (reference sequence). The V gene lost 1 base and the J gene lost 4 bases, with 14 bases spanning the gap. This CDR3 region has 15 residues. The CDR3 spells CASSLSGGSGYGYTF. As DNA, the CDR3 is TGTGCCAGCAGCTTGTCGGGGGGGTCTGGCTATGGCTACACCTTC. Combining the CDR3 with reference TRBV5-5 and TRBJ1-2 gives the whole variable domain DAGVTQSPTHLIKTRGQQVTLRCSPISGHKSVSWYQQVLGQGPQFIFQYYEKEERGRGNFPDRFSARQFPNYSSELNVNALLLGDSALYLCASSLSGGSGYGYTFGSGTRLTVV.

V gene TRBV27 combines with J gene TRBJ2-7; D is perhaps TRBD1 or TRBD2 (6 bases each). With 2 bases removed from V and 4 bases from J, the gap between germline ends came to 12 bases. CDR1 and CDR2 (germline): MNHEY, SMNVEV (reference sequence). CDR3 length: 14 amino acids. Here the CDR3 reads CASSLRGEAYEQYF. The CDR3 DNA follows: TGTGCCAGCAGTTTAAGGGGGGAGGCGTACGAGCAGTACTTC.

The V gene is TRBV7-2, the J gene TRBJ2-3; unclear D gene. Germline lookup yields CDR1 SGHTA and CDR2 FQGNSA. Trimming took 4 bases from V and 6 from J, leaving 11 bases between them. The CDR3 length is 13 residues. CDR3 residues: CASSSTPSDTQYF. Here the CDR3 DNA reads TGTGCCAGCAGCTCGACACCGTCGGATACGCAGTATTTT.

The chain couples TRBV18 to TRBJ1-1, with D uncertain. CDR1 is KGHSH and CDR2 is LQKENI in the germline V gene. CDR3 length equals 14 residues. V lost 2 bases, J lost 4 bases, and 11 bases lay in between. The CDR3 DNA reads TGTGCCAGCTCACCATTCGAGGGCGGCACTGAAGCTTTCTTT. Translated, it gives CASSPFEGGTEAFF.

This chain connects TRBV7-3 to TRBJ2-3; D is tentatively TRBD1 or TRBD2 (7 bases each). Between the trimmed V and J ends, which lost 2 bases and 2 bases, there was a span of 11 bases. The CDR3 consists of 15 residues. Germline V lookup: CDR1 SGHTA, CDR2 FQGTGA. In DNA, the CDR3 is TGTGCCAGCAGCTTACAGGGGGGGAACACAGATACGCAGTATTTT. Its protein product is CASSLQGGNTDTQYF.

The chain couples TRBV30 to TRBJ1-4, with TRBD1 as a possible D gene (6 bases). V lost 0 bases to trimming and J lost 2 bases, with 10 bases between them. Germline CDR1 reads GTSNPN; CDR2 reads SVGIG (reference sequence). This CDR3 is built from 15 residues. The CDR3, as DNA: TGTGCCTGGAGTGTCACAGGGTTTACTAATGAAAAACTGTTTTTT. This translates into CAWSVTGFTNEKLFF.

The chain combines TRBV4-3 with TRBJ1-2; TRBD1 is a possible D gene (5 bases). The ends were cut back, 0 bases at V and 4 bases at J, with 9 bases in the middle. The germline CDR1 and CDR2 sequences are LGHNA and YSLEER. The CDR3 totals 14 residues. The CDR3 DNA reads as TGCGCCAGCAGCCAAGAAGGGGCGTCCTATGGCTACACCTTC. Protein product: CASSQEGASYGYTF.

The chain combines TRBV18 with TRBJ1-4; TRBD1 is a possible D gene (5 bases). Germline V gene lookup returns CDR1 KGHSH and CDR2 LQKENI. CDR3 length: 15 residues. The V end lost 8 bases, the J end lost 3 bases, and 16 bases lay between the germline ends. CDR3 DNA: TGTGCCAGCGCCGCAGGGTGGGCAGCTAATGAAAAACTGTTTTTT. It encodes CASAAGWAANEKLFF.

This clone was detected only once. The chain employs TRBV19 and TRBJ2-1; D possibly corresponds to TRBD2 (6 bases). The CDR3 is 15 residues long. V was clipped by 3 bases and J by 2 bases, with 11 bases between them. Germline V gene lookup returns CDR1 LNHDA and CDR2 SQIVND (reference sequence). The CDR3 protein is CASSIEIAAYNEQFF. The CDR3 DNA reads TGTGCCAGTAGTATCGAAATAGCGGCCTACAATGAGCAGTTCTTC.

V gene TRBV19 combines with J gene TRBJ2-5, with D perhaps matching TRBD2 (6 bases). The V and J ends lost 3 bases and 2 bases respectively, with 16 bases between them. Germline V CDR1 and CDR2: LNHDA, SQIVND (reference sequence). The CDR3 sequence is 16 residues long. The chain's CDR3 is CASSIPGGGDQETQYF. The CDR3 region has the DNA TGTGCCAGTAGTATCCCCGGAGGAGGGGATCAAGAGACCCAGTACTTC.

This chain uses TRBV9 with TRBJ2-1; 8 bases fit TRBD1. With 4 bases clipped from V and 3 bases from J, the junction kept 9 bases outside the gene matches. CDR3 length: 16 amino acids. The germline CDR1 and CDR2 sequences are SGDLS and YYNGEE. CDR3 amino acids: CASSPRDRGFYNEQFF. The CDR3 coding sequence is TGTGCCAGCAGCCCACGCGACAGGGGATTCTACAATGAGCAGTTCTTC.

This sequence joins TRBV12-5 and TRBJ1-5; D is undetermined. The CDR3 contains 14 residues. Per the germline V gene, CDR1 is LGHNT and CDR2 is FRNRAP. Trimming stripped 3 bases from V and 9 bases from J, with 15 bases between. The DNA for the CDR3 is TGTGCTAGTGGTTTAGGGTCAGGCCAGGCGCCCCAGCATTTT. Protein product: CASGLGSGQAPQHF.

This rearrangement joins TRBV7-2 to TRBJ2-5, with TRBD2 identical over 9 bases. The CDR3 has 15 residues. With 3 bases clipped from V and 5 bases from J, the junction kept 7 bases outside the gene matches. CDR1 SGHTA and CDR2 FQGNSA come from the germline V gene. The CDR3: CASSFSGGGWETQYF. CDR3 DNA sequence: TGTGCCAGCAGCTTTAGCGGGGGAGGGTGGGAGACCCAGTACTTC.

The chain couples TRBV6-2 or TRBV6-3 to TRBJ1-1; 8 nucleotides align to TRBD1. CDR3 length: 16 residues. CDR1 MNHEY and CDR2 SVGEGT come from the germline V gene. V dropped 2 bases and J dropped 1; count of bases not matched to a gene: 6. The DNA for the CDR3 is TGTGCCAGCAGTTACGCCCACAGGGGGAGGAACACTGAAGCTTTCTTT. It encodes CASSYAHRGRNTEAFF.

This clone was seen a handful of times. The J gene is TRBJ2-1, the V gene TRBV2; D uncertain. The CDR3 loop spans 13 amino acids. Trimming pared 4 bases from V and 7 bases from J, leaving 11 bases between. CDR1 and CDR2 (germline): SNHLY, FYNNEI. DNA for the CDR3: TGTGCCAGCAGTGCCGCCGGGTTGAATGAGCAGTTCTTC. Translation gives CASSAAGLNEQFF.

The rearrangement joins TRBV19 to TRBJ1-5; D gene uncertain. The CDR3 contains 13 residues. The V gene's germline CDR1 is LNHDA and CDR2 SQIVND (reference sequence). V lost 11 bases, J lost 0 bases, and 11 bases lay in between. CDR3 region: CASSLDSNQPQHF. CDR3 DNA: TGTGCCTCGAGCCTTGATAGCAATCAGCCCCAGCATTTT.

The chain combines TRBV7-9 with TRBJ2-3; no clear D. Germline CDR1 reads SEHNR; CDR2 reads FQNEAQ (reference sequence). CDR3 length: 13 residues. Trimming left V 1 base short and J 2 bases short, with 4 bases between. The CDR3 reads CASSLDSTDTQYF. The DNA of the CDR3 is TGTGCCAGCAGCTTAGACTCCACAGATACGCAGTATTTT.

The chain links TRBV3-1 (or the pseudogene TRBV3-2) to TRBJ2-7; the D gene is possibly TRBD1 (6 bases). V was trimmed by 4 bases and J by 0 bases, leaving 13 bases between them. Germline CDR1 and CDR2: LGHDT and YNNKEL (reference sequence). The CDR3 covers 15 residues. In DNA form, the CDR3 reads TGTGCCAGCAGCCTAGAGGACAGCCTCTCCTACGAGCAGTACTTC. Residues: CASSLEDSLSYEQYF.

The chain links TRBV6-2 or TRBV6-3 to TRBJ1-5; no clear D. Trimming took off 3 bases at V and 2 bases at J, with 11 bases between the two ends. This CDR3 spans 15 amino acids. The germline V gene has CDR1 MNHEY and CDR2 SVGEGT. CDR3 residues: CASSYGRHGNQPQHF. The CDR3 DNA is TGTGCCAGCAGTTATGGCAGACATGGCAATCAGCCCCAGCATTTT.

The genes are TRBV6-5 and TRBJ2-3; 14 positions match TRBD2. Germline V CDR1 and CDR2: MNHEY, SVGAGI. The CDR3 runs 15 residues. V trimming: 8 bases; J trimming: 3 bases; junction bases outside the gene matches: 4. Here the CDR3 DNA reads TGTGCCAGCCGGGGACTAGCGGGAGTAACAGATACGCAGTATTTT. This encodes CASRGLAGVTDTQYF.

The chain couples TRBV2 to TRBJ2-7, with 8 bases lining up with TRBD2. V lost 8 bases and J lost 5; bases outside the gene matches: 8. CDR3 length: 13 residues. Germline CDR1 is SNHLY and CDR2 is FYNNEI. CDR3 residues: CASLGRGLDEQYF. The CDR3 nucleotides read TGTGCCAGCCTCGGGAGGGGCTTGGACGAGCAGTACTTC.

This rearrangement joins TRBV7-2 to TRBJ2-5, with 15 positions matching TRBD2. V shed 8 bases and J 5 bases; nucleotides not matched to a gene: 9. The CDR3 is 16 amino acids. Germline V gene sequence: CDR1 SGHTA, CDR2 FQGNSA. The DNA for the CDR3 is TGTGCCAGCTCGGCGGGACTAGCGGGGGGAGGGGAGACCCAGTACTTC. Translation gives CASSAGLAGGGETQYF.

The J gene is TRBJ1-3, the V gene TRBV5-4; D uncertain. The CDR3 runs 15 residues. Trimming removed 2 bases from V and 4 bases from J, with 13 bases in between. The germline gives CDR1 SGHNT, CDR2 YYREEE (reference sequence). In nucleotides, the CDR3 is TGTGCCAGCAGCTTCGGACTTCCGAAGGGAAACACCATATATTTT. This sequence encodes CASSFGLPKGNTIYF.

The chain employs TRBV28 and TRBJ1-1, with 8 bases matching TRBD1. The germline V gene encodes CDR1 MDHEN and CDR2 SYDVKM. The V gene end was trimmed by 6 bases and the J gene end by 0 bases; junction bases not matched to a gene: 6. This CDR3 has 15 residues. CDR3 loop: CASSLGQGVNTEAFF. CDR3 bases: TGTGCCAGCAGCCTCGGACAGGGCGTGAACACTGAAGCTTTCTTT.

The chain employs TRBV29-1 and TRBJ2-7, with D tentatively TRBD1 (5 bases). The CDR3 has 12 residues. Trimming stripped 4 bases from V and 4 bases from J, with 11 bases between. Germline lookup yields CDR1 SQVTM and CDR2 ANQGSEA. CDR3 nucleotide sequence: TGCAGCGTTGTCGCAGGGCCGTACGAGCAGTACTTC. Protein: CSVVAGPYEQYF.

The V call is TRBV10-1, the J call TRBJ2-2, with TRBD2 matching over 16 bases. The germline CDR1 and CDR2 sequences are WNHNN and SYGVQD (reference sequence). This CDR3 has 17 residues. V shed 6 bases and J 16 bases; nucleotides not matched to a gene: 17. CDR3 sequence: CASRAGLAGGLPGRRFF. The CDR3 DNA reads TGCGCCAGCAGAGCGGGACTAGCGGGAGGGCTACCGGGGAGGAGGTTTTTT.

The V gene is TRBV6-1, the J gene TRBJ1-4; perhaps TRBD1 as D (6 bases). Germline CDR1 reads MNHNS; CDR2 reads SASEGT. This CDR3 is built from 12 residues. The V end lost 5 bases, the J end lost 8 bases, and 9 bases lay between the germline ends. CDR3 nucleotides: TGTGCCAGCAGTCAGGGGCGGGAAAAACTGTTTTTT. Translated: CASSQGREKLFF.

The chain employs TRBV29-1 and TRBJ2-7, with D possibly TRBD1 on 6 matching bases. Trimming cost V 5 bases and J 2 bases, with 13 bases left between them. The CDR3 runs to 13 residues. CDR1 is SQVTM, CDR2 ANQGSEA, per germline. The CDR3 loop reads CSVTGRRAYEQYF. The CDR3 DNA is TGCAGCGTTACAGGGCGTAGGGCCTACGAGCAGTACTTC.

This clone was seen a few times. This chain uses TRBV18 with TRBJ1-2, with 9 bases fitting TRBD1. J lost 2 bases, V lost 2 bases, and 3 bases had no gene match. The CDR3 has 15 residues. CDR1 and CDR2 from the germline V gene are KGHSH and LQKENI. CDR3 nucleotide sequence: TGTGCCAGCTCACCAGGACAGGGGTTGAACTATGGCTACACCTTC. This translates into CASSPGQGLNYGYTF.